This T cell receptor (beta chain) was captured in a study of blood T cell repertoires in COVID-19. Study details: Samples representing acute and convalescent COVID-19 were sourced from the United States, Italy and Spain. T cells, B-cell-depleted T cells, or PBMCs supplied cDNA or gDNA.

In the authors' workflow: Amplification of reference gene primers was used by the study to estimate nucleated cell counts. Libraries were prepared by immunoSEQ multiplex PCR; TCRdb keeps only in-frame clonotypes and omits some of them. D and trimming were read from the DNA, whereas the V and J calls and clone size are those reported in that table. This table holds some 140,000 clones, 85% to 90% found once. The trim removed 4 bases at V and 7 bases at J, leaving 8 bases unmatched. CDR1 is SGDLS, CDR2 YYNGEE, per germline. The CDR3 is 15 residues long. This clonotype originated in a man in his fifties or sixties with active COVID-19. This chain joins TRBV9 and TRBJ2-1; 10 bases fit TRBD2. Sequencing input: peripheral blood. CDR3 DNA sequence: TGTGCCAGCAGCTCCCAAGCGGGGGGGAAGAATGAGCAGTTCTTC. Translated, it gives CASSSQAGGKNEQFF.